Following are 29 T cell receptor beta chains from one sample sequenced in a study of blood T cells in healthy people across ages. Primed by a sample-barcoded 5' primer and a J-beta primer mix, a second PCR proceeded for about 6 to 12 cycles. Via MiXCR, TCRdb re-called the 5' RACE reads, giving one row per CDR3 protein. Of over 1,500,000 distinct CDR3 sequences in the sample, more than 35% were seen once. The sample taken for sequencing was blood. All receptors derive from a human donor in good health.

This clonotype was counted between two and nine times. The chain combines TRBV25-1 with TRBJ1-5; possible D gene TRBD1, 6 bases. V was shortened by 1 base and J by 4 bases, with 11 bases between the two germline ends. CDR1 is MGHDK, CDR2 SYGVNS, per germline. This CDR3 is 15 amino acids long. The CDR3 region has the DNA TGTGCCAGCAGTGAATGGGGCAGGGGAAATCAGCCCCAGCATTTT. Translating it yields CASSEWGRGNQPQHF.

The chain combines TRBV12-3 or TRBV12-4 with TRBJ1-2; weak D call: TRBD1 (5 bases). The ends were cut back, 4 bases at V and 8 bases at J, with 17 bases in the middle. The CDR3 extends over 14 amino acids. In DNA form, the CDR3 reads TGTGCCAGCAGTTCAACAGGTTTTGGTAGAGGCTACACCTTC. Protein: CASSSTGFGRGYTF.

The chain links TRBV5-5 to TRBJ1-1; possibly TRBD1 for D (6 bases). The CDR3 is made up of 13 amino acids. Germline V gene data show CDR1 as SGHKS and CDR2 as YYEKEE (reference sequence). The V gene lost 1 base and the J gene lost 6 bases, with 10 bases spanning the gap. CDR3 in DNA: TGTGCCAGCAGCTTGAGGGACAAAGCTGAAGCTTTCTTT. Residues: CASSLRDKAEAFF.

This chain connects TRBV16 to TRBJ2-3; D call uncertain. V gave up 7 bases and J gave up 1 base, with 12 bases separating them. Germline CDR1 reads KGHSY; CDR2 reads FQNENV. This CDR3 has 14 residues. CDR3 bases: TGTGCCAGCACCCCTAGACCCCGCACAGATACGCAGTATTTT. It yields the protein CASTPRPRTDTQYF. Full variable domain (missing parts from reference TRBV16 and TRBJ2-3): GEEVAQTPKHLVRGEGQKAKLYCAPIKGHSYVFWYQQVLKNEFKFLISFQNENVFDETGMPKERFSAKCLPNSPCSLEIQATKLEDSAVYFCASTPRPRTDTQYFGPGTRLTVL.

A few counts support this clonotype. The chain couples TRBV5-1 to TRBJ2-7; 9 bases fit TRBD1. This CDR3 region has 15 residues. Germline assignment: CDR1 SGHRS and CDR2 YFSETQ. Germline trimming cut 5 bases from V and 5 bases from J; bases unmatched to any gene: 11. The CDR3 sequence is CASRYPGQGLDEQYF. In DNA form, the CDR3 reads TGCGCCAGCAGATACCCGGGACAGGGCTTGGACGAGCAGTACTTC. Complete variable domain (other parts from reference TRBV5-1 and TRBJ2-7): KAGVTQTPRYLIKTRGQQVTLSCSPISGHRSVSWYQQTPGQGLQFLFEYFSETQRNKGNFPGRFSGRQFSNSRSEMNVSTLELGDSALYLCASRYPGQGLDEQYFGPGTRLTVT.

The sample holds a few counts of this clonotype. The chain has TRBV9 and TRBJ1-2, with 7 positions matching TRBD1. CDR3 length: 15 amino acids. V was clipped by 2 bases and J by 2 bases; unmatched bases: 6. Germline assignment: CDR1 SGDLS and CDR2 YYNGEE. CDR3 DNA: TGTGCCAGCAGCGTCGCGACAGGGCCCAACTATGGCTACACCTTC. Its translation is CASSVATGPNYGYTF.

The V call is TRBV7-2, the J call TRBJ1-4; 9 bases match TRBD1. The germline gives CDR1 SGHTA, CDR2 FQGNSA. This CDR3 is built from 14 residues. Trimming cost V 5 bases and J 8 bases; bases outside gene matches: 6. The CDR3 reads CASSKTGGLEKLFF. For the CDR3, the DNA is TGTGCCAGCAGCAAGACAGGGGGTTTGGAAAAACTGTTTTTT.

To note about this clonotype: A read error may account for a junction end that differs from germline. The chain links TRBV20-1 to TRBJ1-2, with D tentatively TRBD1 (5 bases). Germline assignment: CDR1 DFQATT and CDR2 SNEGSKA (reference sequence). The CDR3 covers 14 residues. In DNA form, the CDR3 reads TGCAGTGCTGGAGACACCGGGACGGATTATGGCTACACCTTC. Protein product: CSAGDTGTDYGYTF.

Ten or more counts support this clonotype. This chain uses TRBV12-3 or TRBV12-4 with TRBJ2-1; no clear D. The CDR3 has 11 amino acids. The V gene lost 4 bases and the J gene lost 6 bases, with 4 bases spanning the gap. The CDR3 sequence is CASSWSNEQFF. In DNA form, the CDR3 reads TGTGCCAGCAGTTGGAGCAATGAGCAGTTCTTC.

The chain carries TRBV15 and TRBJ1-3; possibly TRBD1 for D (6 bases). Trimming took 5 bases from V and 0 from J, leaving 14 bases between them. The CDR3 sequence is 16 residues long. From germline, CDR1 is LNHNV and CDR2 YYDKDF (reference sequence). CDR3: CATSPWTAISGNTIYF. The CDR3 DNA sequence: TGTGCCACCAGCCCGTGGACAGCGATCTCTGGAAACACCATATATTTT.

This clonotype was observed a few times. Here the CDR3 reads CASSRDATEAFF. The CDR3 nucleotides are TGTGCCAGCAGCCGGGATGCCACTGAAGCTTTCTTT. The V call is TRBV7-9, the J call TRBJ1-1; D is ambiguous. The CDR3 loop spans 12 amino acids. The germline V gene encodes CDR1 SEHNR and CDR2 FQNEAQ (reference sequence). V was pared by 5 bases and J by 4 bases, with 8 bases between.

This clonotype turned up a few times. The chain uses TRBV5-1 and TRBJ1-2; the D is unclear. CDR1 and CDR2 from the germline V gene are SGHRS and YFSETQ. The CDR3 spans 14 residues. Trimming stripped 2 bases from V and 1 base from J, with 9 bases between. CDR3 DNA sequence: TGCGCCAGCAGCTTCCGCCGGGTTAACTATGGCTACACCTTC. It translates to CASSFRRVNYGYTF. The full variable domain, with the rest looked up from reference TRBV5-1 and TRBJ1-2, is KAGVTQTPRYLIKTRGQQVTLSCSPISGHRSVSWYQQTPGQGLQFLFEYFSETQRNKGNFPGRFSGRQFSNSRSEMNVSTLELGDSALYLCASSFRRVNYGYTFGSGTRLTVV.

On this clonotype: Since a much larger clone is just one base distant, this may be a read error. V gene TRBV4-3 combines with J gene TRBJ2-1; tentatively, D is TRBD1 or TRBD2 (6 bases each). Germline V gene sequence: CDR1 LGHNA, CDR2 YSLEER. CDR3 length: 17 amino acids. The CDR3 protein is CASSHLSSGAGSNERFF. In DNA form, the CDR3 reads TGCGCCAGCAGCCACCTATCGTCGGGGGCGGGGAGCAATGAGCGGTTCTTC.

The chain carries TRBV7-9 and TRBJ2-3, with TRBD2 matching 7 bases. The trim removed 3 bases at V and 4 bases at J, leaving 10 bases unmatched. Germline V gives CDR1 SEHNR, CDR2 FQNEAQ (reference sequence). The CDR3 has 16 amino acids. This chain's CDR3 is CASSFSTSIGSDTQYF. Here the CDR3 DNA reads TGTGCCAGCAGCTTTTCGACTAGCATCGGATCAGATACGCAGTATTTT. The whole variable domain, remainder taken from reference TRBV7-9 and TRBJ2-3, is DTGVSQNPRHKITKRGQNVTFRCDPISEHNRLYWYRQTLGQGPEFLTYFQNEAQLEKSRLLSDRFSAERPKGSFSTLEIQRTEQGDSAMYLCASSFSTSIGSDTQYFGPGTRLTVL.

The rearrangement joins TRBV3-1 to TRBJ2-3; 8 nucleotides agree with TRBD2. With V trimmed by 1 base and J by 0 bases, 6 bases remained unmatched. This CDR3 has 17 amino acids. Germline V lookup: CDR1 LGHDT, CDR2 YNNKEL (reference sequence). The CDR3 loop reads CASSQGYVAGSTDTQYF. The CDR3 coding sequence is TGTGCCAGCAGCCAAGGATACGTAGCGGGGAGCACAGATACGCAGTATTTT.

V usage is TRBV11-1 and J usage is TRBJ2-5; D uncertain. Trimming removed 4 bases from V and 2 bases from J, with 14 bases in between. Per the germline V gene, CDR1 is SGHAT and CDR2 is FQDESV (reference sequence). The CDR3 extends over 15 amino acids. The CDR3 bases are TGTGCCAGCAGCTCCGCAGTTTGGGGACAAGAGACCCAGTACTTC. Encoded protein: CASSSAVWGQETQYF.

The V and J genes are TRBV12-3 or TRBV12-4 and TRBJ2-7; 11 bases map to TRBD1. Trimming took 5 bases from V and 3 from J; bases not matched to a gene: 6. CDR3 size: 15 residues. CDR3 amino acids: CASSAADRGLYEQYF. The CDR3, as DNA: TGTGCCAGCAGTGCGGCGGACAGGGGGCTCTACGAGCAGTACTTC.

The V call is TRBV24-1, the J call TRBJ1-5, with no clear D. The CDR3 has 14 residues. CDR1 and CDR2 from the germline V gene are KGHDR and SFDVKD. The V end lost 2 bases, the J end lost 2 bases, and 6 bases lay between the germline ends. CDR3 amino acids: CATSDSGRNQPQHF. DNA of the CDR3: TGTGCCACCAGTGATTCCGGACGCAATCAGCCCCAGCATTTT.

This sequence joins TRBV10-3 and TRBJ2-1; 12 bases agree with TRBD2. Losses at the gene ends were 7 bases for V and 5 bases for J; bases not matched to a gene: 3. The V gene's germline CDR1 is ENHRY and CDR2 SYGVKD. The CDR3 covers 14 residues. DNA for the CDR3: TGTGCCATCACCGGACTAGCGGGAAACAATGAGCAGTTCTTC. Residues: CAITGLAGNNEQFF.

The rearrangement joins TRBV6-2 or TRBV6-3 to TRBJ1-5; a weak D match, TRBD1 (6 bases). Between the trimmed V and J ends, which lost 6 bases and 3 bases, there was a span of 12 bases. CDR3 size: 14 residues. CDR1 MNHEY and CDR2 SVGEGT come from the germline V gene. CDR3 loop: CASREYRDNQPQHF. DNA for the CDR3: TGTGCCAGCAGGGAATACAGGGACAATCAGCCCCAGCATTTT.

Only a few counts were recorded for this clonotype. As DNA, the CDR3 is TGCAGTGCTAGGAGCGGGGGCGGCTACACCTTC. It codes for CSARSGGGYTF. The chain links TRBV20-1 to TRBJ1-2, with D maybe TRBD1 (6 bases). CDR1 is DFQATT, CDR2 SNEGSKA, per germline (reference sequence). This CDR3 spans 11 amino acids. V was cut by 3 bases and J by 8 bases, with 10 bases left in between.

This clonotype showed up many times. The gene calls are TRBV6-5 and TRBJ2-7; D remains ambiguous. This CDR3 contains 13 residues. Germline V gives CDR1 MNHEY, CDR2 SVGAGI. The V gene lost 0 bases and the J gene lost 3 bases, with 6 bases spanning the gap. The CDR3 nucleotides are TGTGCCAGCAGTTACTCGCGCAACTACGAGCAGTACTTC. Protein: CASSYSRNYEQYF.

The chain carries TRBV7-2 and TRBJ2-1; D might be TRBD1 or TRBD2, each matching 6 bases. The CDR3 is made up of 17 amino acids. V was shortened by 2 bases and J by 2 bases, with 16 bases between the two germline ends. The germline gives CDR1 SGHTA, CDR2 FQGNSA. The CDR3 loop reads CASSLSFLGGPYNEQFF. The DNA for the CDR3 is TGTGCCAGCAGCTTAAGTTTCTTGGGGGGCCCCTACAATGAGCAGTTCTTC.

The chain uses TRBV6-1 and TRBJ1-5, with 7 nucleotides matching TRBD1. CDR3 length equals 18 residues. Trimming cost V 4 bases and J 3 bases; bases outside gene matches: 15. Germline V gene sequence: CDR1 MNHNS, CDR2 SASEGT. CDR3 nucleotides: TGTGCCAGCAGTGTACAACCCCAGGGGGGGATCATCAATCAGCCCCAGCATTTT. Translated, it gives CASSVQPQGGIINQPQHF.

The chain employs TRBV12-3 or TRBV12-4 and TRBJ1-2; a weak D match, TRBD1 (5 bases). V lost 7 bases and J lost 4, with 16 bases in between. The CDR3 has 14 residues. CDR3 region: CASNLVRDGYGYTF. CDR3 DNA: TGTGCCAGCAATTTGGTAAGGGACGGCTATGGCTACACCTTC.

This sequence joins TRBV2 and TRBJ1-2; D unclear. The V end was cut by 3 bases, the J end by 4 bases, with 12 bases between. The CDR3 has 14 residues. Germline CDR1 is SNHLY and CDR2 is FYNNEI. Here the CDR3 DNA reads TGTGCCAGCAGTGAGTGGGGTCCTGGCTATGGCTACACCTTC. It codes for CASSEWGPGYGYTF.

This clonotype came up a few times. The CDR3, as DNA: TGTGCCAGCAGCTTGGGGAGCCTACTCTACGAGCAGTACTTC. Its translation is CASSLGSLLYEQYF. This rearrangement joins TRBV5-6 to TRBJ2-4; unclear D gene. TRBJ2-7 explains the end of the DNA better; the J call may be wrong. Per the germline V gene, CDR1 is SGHDT and CDR2 is YYEEEE. The CDR3 runs to 14 residues.

The CDR3 protein is CASSLYRTGNQPQHF. CDR3 nucleotides: TGTGCCAGCAGTTTGTACAGAACTGGCAATCAGCCCCAGCATTTT. J is TRBJ1-5 and V is TRBV27; no reliable D call. Trimming removed 3 bases at V and 2 bases at J, with 11 bases between. CDR3 length: 15 amino acids. The V gene's germline CDR1 is MNHEY and CDR2 SMNVEV (reference sequence).

This clonotype was counted between two and nine times. The genes are TRBV20-1 and TRBJ2-7, with D possibly TRBD2 on 6 matching bases. The CDR3 is 15 amino acids. Germline V CDR1 and CDR2: DFQATT, SNEGSKA (reference sequence). The V end lost 5 bases, the J end lost 0 bases, and 17 bases lay between the germline ends. CDR3 amino acids: CSAVNGGLPSYEQYF. The CDR3 bases are TGCAGTGCTGTTAACGGGGGTCTACCCTCCTACGAGCAGTACTTC.